This TCR beta chain derives from a study of PD-1 blockade in classical Hodgkin lymphoma. Broader study findings: Newly diagnosed patients were reported to start with lower TCR diversity than healthy donors.

V lost 6 bases and J 7 bases, leaving 19 bases between the germline ends. CDR3 length: 15 residues. Germline CDR1 LNHDA, CDR2 SQIVND (reference sequence). Some clones are missing from TCRdb's copy, which holds only in-frame ones; the method was immunoSEQ multiplex PCR. Of fewer than 90,000 clones in the sample, nearly 95% are singletons; the top ten hold about 2.6%. Turning to this clone: Its matching antigen is unknown.

Time point defined: newly diagnosed, previously untreated cHL patient sample. The TCR was taken from a human donor with classical Hodgkin lymphoma. The sequencing sample was made of peripheral blood mononuclear cells (PBMCs). V and J are TRBV19 and TRBJ1-5; D uncertain. The CDR3 region is CASSPGPQQFQPQHF. Here the CDR3 DNA reads TGTGCCAGTAGCCCCGGGCCCCAGCAGTTCCAGCCCCAGCATTTT.